This entry concerns a single TCR beta chain. This clone was recorded a few times. Its antigen is unknown. Base qualities are missing; no much larger clone stands one base away. The sample originates from a study of immune evolution from preneoplasia to lung adenocarcinoma (dated by TCRdb to the early 2020s). With respect to the entire study: No AAH lesions showed HLA loss of heterozygosity, compared with 7% of AIS, over 12% of MIA and less than 35% of ADC lesions. The sample size was set by how many specimens were available, not by a prior power calculation. The immune data were integrated with whole exome sequencing and methylation data obtained from the same cohort of nodules. In total, the cohort included some 54 patients with pulmonary nodules, all of whom underwent surgical resection. TCR sequencing data came from roughly 51 patients. Resected precursor lesions (AAH, AIS, MIA) and invasive adenocarcinomas were compared with paired morphologically normal lung tissue. The study profiled immune contexture across lung adenocarcinoma precursors and invasive adenocarcinoma using immune gene expression, TCR sequencing and multiplex immunofluorescence. According to the study, 100 to 120 samples went through TCR sequencing. POLYSOLVER was used to infer Class I HLA alleles from exome data, and LOHHLA was used to detect allele-specific HLA loss. The paper as a whole reports these results and caveats: The findings were based on association rather than direct causation, and larger cohorts with long-term follow-up and longitudinal biopsies were deemed needed. Clonality was highest in normal lung, while later-stage lesions appeared to show lower clonality but higher T cell density and diversity. KRAS-mutant nodules showed the highest T cell clonality compared with EGFR-mutant or double wild-type lesions. All patients were from Japan and China, so applicability to Western populations was uncertain. Top T cell clone frequencies were highest in normal lung and appeared to decrease progressively from AAH through AIS, MIA and invasive adenocarcinoma.

Between the mid-2010s and the late 2010s, the patients underwent resection in either Japan or China. Histologic diagnosis of each case was confirmed independently by two lung cancer pathologists on H&E slides. To enrich premalignant or tumor cells for nucleic acid extraction, macro-dissection was performed after pathologic assessment. The AllPrep DNA/RNA FFPE Kit was used to isolate DNA from FFPE tissue. CDR1 and CDR2 are drawn from the germline V gene (reference sequence): WNHNN, SYGVQD. V gives up 4 bases and J gives up 4 bases, and the segment between their germline ends measures 10 bases. The CDR3, cysteine through phenylalanine, is 13 amino acids long. The CDR3 DNA has 39 bases and is translated from base 1. TCR beta CDR3 regions were sequenced from DNA using the immunoSEQ hsTCRbeta Kit. On the study's bioinformatics: TCR sequencing data were analysed with the ImmunoSEQ Analyzer. T cell clonality was defined as 1 minus Pielou's evenness, as computed on productive rearrangements. To measure T cell diversity, the inverse Simpson index was applied to productive templates. T cell density was expressed as TCR beta template counts normalized to usable DNA, with usable DNA estimated by amplifying and sequencing housekeeping genes. Two-sided Kruskal-Wallis tests were used to compare TCR metrics between histologic stages. TCRdb obtained this table from immuneACCESS and retained in-frame rearrangements with V and J assigned. These tables miss some clones; where compared with another copy, unresolved V genes account for less than half of the shortfall, and the remainder is unexplained. From that table come the V and J calls and clone size; the DNA was used to work out D and trimming. Present in this sample are around 5,700 clones, around four fifths of which were seen just once. Approximately 2.6% of the sample comes from the top ten.

This sequence originates from a donor at least 70 years old with lung adenocarcinoma. Input material: FFPE lung adenocarcinoma in situ tissue. The sample's cell subset or site label, decoded: preinvasive adenocarcinoma in situ (AIS). This sequence uses TRBV10-1 and TRBJ1-1; no confident D gene assignment can be made. The DNA is TGCGCCAGCAGTGCCAGGTCTGGCACTGAAGCTTTCTTT. This translates into CASSARSGTEAFF.